This entry describes one T cell receptor beta chain. The length of the CDR3 is 13 residues. V was shortened by 10 bases and J by 2 bases, with 12 bases between the two germline ends. The germline CDR1 and CDR2 sequences are SNHLY and FYNNEI. The sample belongs to a study of blood T cell repertoires in COVID-19. The data were produced by immunoSEQ multiplex PCR, yet TCRdb's version contains in-frame clones alone and is incomplete. The sample records around 400,000 clones, 70% to 90% being singletons. This receptor was taken from a woman in her sixties or seventies with COVID-19, enrolled during active disease. The rearrangement links TRBV2 to TRBJ1-5, with D perhaps matching TRBD1 (5 bases). The sample was peripheral blood. For the CDR3, the DNA is TGTGCCACGGCGGGGGGGGGCAATCAGCCCCAGCATTTT. Encoded protein: CATAGGGNQPQHF.